The rows below give T cell receptor beta chains drawn from one sample of a study of cytomegalovirus exposure and HLA in healthy donors. TCRdb's copy holds only in-frame clones and misses some; the assay was immunoSEQ multiplex PCR. The data hold 90,000 to 130,000 clones, with 65% to 80% observed a single time. The source material was PBMCs. The receptors were sampled from a woman aged 55-70 years in good health and CMV-seropositive. The CDR3 runs from the conserved cysteine through the conserved F or W. A D gene is named only where the DNA matches it firmly. Size is stated for part of the rows, as once, few or many counts, or as a class when the clone is expanded.

v_call	clone_size	d_call	j_call	cdr3_aa	cdr3_nt
TRBV5-5	few	TRBD1	TRBJ1-3	CASSPGTDGNTIYF	TGTGCCAGCAGCCCCGGGACAGACGGGAACACCATATATTTT
TRBV18	-	-	TRBJ1-3	CASSSSGDTGNTIYF	TGTGCCAGCTCATCGTCAGGGGACACTGGAAACACCATATATTTT
TRBV28	-	TRBD1	TRBJ2-7	CASNPPGQGRIEQYF	TGTGCCAGCAACCCCCCGGGACAGGGACGAATCGAGCAGTACTTC
TRBV6-1	-	-	TRBJ2-1	CASIPSLNEQFF	TGTGCCAGCATTCCTAGCCTCAATGAGCAGTTCTTC
TRBV27	-	TRBD1	TRBJ2-7	CASMGADRLVYEQYF	TGTGCCAGCATGGGGGCGGACAGGCTTGTCTACGAGCAGTACTTC
TRBV11-2	-	TRBD2	TRBJ2-1	CASSLIWLAGGGEQFF	TGTGCCAGCAGCTTAATTTGGCTAGCGGGAGGAGGTGAGCAGTTCTTC
TRBV11-2	few	TRBD2	TRBJ2-7	CASSLAGLAGGGEQYF	TGTGCCAGCAGCTTAGCCGGACTAGCGGGAGGAGGCGAGCAGTACTTC
TRBV2	-	-	TRBJ2-3	CASSEFASGSTDTQYF	TGTGCCAGCAGTGAATTTGCCAGCGGGTCCACAGATACGCAGTATTTT
TRBV18	-	TRBD1	TRBJ1-2	CASSLRTGVDYGYTF	TGTGCCAGCTCACTGCGGACAGGGGTTGACTATGGCTACACCTTC
TRBV9	-	TRBD1	TRBJ2-5	CASSVATGDLGETQYF	TGTGCCAGCAGCGTAGCCACAGGGGATTTGGGGGAGACCCAGTACTTC
TRBV10-1	-	TRBD1	TRBJ2-7	CASSDVGQGAYEQYF	TGCGCCAGCAGTGATGTGGGACAGGGGGCCTACGAGCAGTACTTC
TRBV6-5	-	-	TRBJ2-7	CASSYLAQGLNEQYF	TGTGCCAGCAGTTACTTGGCCCAGGGGCTTAACGAGCAGTACTTC
TRBV10-2	-	-	TRBJ2-2	CASSGTFGELFF	TGCGCCAGCAGTGGGACATTTGGGGAGCTGTTTTTT
TRBV7-6	-	TRBD1	TRBJ1-6	CASSLGRGLGSPLHF	TGTGCCAGCAGCCTGGGCAGGGGGCTCGGTTCACCCCTCCACTTT
TRBV18	few	TRBD2	TRBJ2-1	CASSPRGLVGNEQFF	TGTGCCAGCTCACCTAGAGGACTAGTGGGCAATGAGCAGTTCTTC
TRBV5-1	-	-	TRBJ2-3	CASSLGPSLTDTQYF	TGCGCCAGCAGCTTGGGGCCTTCCCTGACAGATACGCAGTATTTT
TRBV6-5	-	TRBD2	TRBJ2-1	CASMVAGGTYNEQFF	TGTGCCAGCATGGTAGCGGGGGGGACCTACAATGAGCAGTTCTTC
TRBV6-1	-	TRBD1	TRBJ2-7	CASSGRQGGAYEQYF	TGTGCCAGCAGTGGGAGACAGGGTGGGGCCTACGAGCAGTACTTC
TRBV10-3	-	-	TRBJ1-3	CATLPQAPGNTIYF	TGTGCCACCCTCCCACAGGCGCCTGGAAACACCATATATTTT
TRBV6-5	-	-	TRBJ1-1	CASNRQGTEAFF	TGTGCCAGCAATAGGCAGGGCACTGAAGCTTTCTTT
TRBV2	-	TRBD2	TRBJ2-3	CASTRLAGTDTQYF	TGTGCCAGCACTCGACTAGCGGGCACAGATACGCAGTATTTT
TRBV27	-	TRBD2	TRBJ2-7	CATKTSGYEQYF	TGTGCCACCAAGACTAGCGGATACGAGCAGTACTTC
TRBV19	-	TRBD1	TRBJ2-7	CASSETGVGDEQYF	TGTGCCAGTAGCGAAACAGGGGTAGGGGACGAGCAGTACTTC
TRBV12-2	-	-	TRBJ1-5	CANLGRSWGGGNQPQHF	-
TRBV7-6	-	TRBD2	TRBJ2-5	CASSLAGGLGETQYF	TGTGCCAGCAGCTTGGCCGGGGGACTAGGAGAGACCCAGTACTTC
TRBV7-2	-	-	TRBJ1-1	CASSSMANTEAFF	TGTGCCAGCAGCTCGATGGCGAACACTGAAGCTTTCTTT
TRBV7-2	-	-	TRBJ2-1	CASSLGTTLGSYNEQFF	TGTGCCAGCAGCTTAGGGACTACGCTAGGCTCCTACAATGAGCAGTTCTTC
TRBV6-5	-	TRBD1	TRBJ2-7	CASTGTGGVYEQYF	TGTGCCAGCACCGGGACAGGGGGCGTTTACGAGCAGTACTTC
TRBV28	-	-	TRBJ2-7	CASSLGHRQQYF	TGTGCCAGCAGTTTAGGACACCGGCAGCAGTACTTC
TRBV4-2	-	TRBD1	TRBJ1-6	CASSQVWGQGISPLHF	TGTGCCAGCAGCCAAGTTTGGGGACAGGGTATATCACCCCTCCACTTT
TRBV28	-	TRBD2	TRBJ2-1	CASSLPGLRNEQFF	TGTGCCAGCAGTTTACCGGGACTACGAAATGAGCAGTTCTTC
TRBV29-1	-	TRBD1	TRBJ1-5	CSVGGTGERNQPQHF	TGCAGCGTCGGAGGGACAGGGGAGAGGAATCAGCCCCAGCATTTT
TRBV7-3	-	-	TRBJ1-2	CASSTHQYGYTF	TGTGCCAGCAGCACCCACCAGTATGGCTACACCTTC
TRBV19	-	TRBD1	TRBJ1-5	CASSPRTGQSQPQHF	TGTGCCAGTAGTCCCCGGACAGGGCAAAGTCAGCCCCAGCATTTT
TRBV5-1	few	TRBD2	TRBJ2-1	CASSLEGYSGRTGEQFF	TGCGCCAGCAGCTTGGAAGGTTACAGCGGGAGGACGGGTGAGCAGTTCTTC
TRBV4-2	few	-	TRBJ1-4	CASSQDSHLETTGDEKLFF	TGTGCCAGCAGCCAAGATAGCCACCTAGAGACAACAGGTGATGAAAAACTGTTTTTT
TRBV6-5	-	TRBD1	TRBJ1-6	CASRERGLYSPLHF	TGTGCCAGCAGGGAAAGGGGGCTTTATTCACCCCTCCACTTT
TRBV7-9	-	TRBD1	TRBJ1-2	CASSRDRDRDHGYTF	TGTGCCAGCAGCCGCGACCGGGACAGGGACCATGGCTACACCTTC
TRBV9	-	-	TRBJ2-3	CASSVDGSGTDTQYF	TGTGCCAGCAGCGTAGACGGGAGTGGCACAGATACGCAGTATTTT
TRBV10-3	-	TRBD2	TRBJ2-1	CAITRTSGRGEQFF	TGTGCCATCACGAGGACTAGCGGGAGAGGTGAGCAGTTCTTC
TRBV4-2	-	TRBD2	TRBJ2-1	CASSQESLADYNEQFF	TGTGCCAGCAGCCAAGAATCGCTAGCGGACTACAATGAGCAGTTCTTC
TRBV13	-	TRBD1	TRBJ2-1	CASSRIQGGGPPNEQFF	TGTGCCAGCAGCCGCATCCAAGGGGGCGGCCCTCCCAATGAGCAGTTCTTC
TRBV30	-	-	TRBJ2-7	CAWSVGGYEQYF	TGTGCCTGGAGTGTCGGGGGCTACGAGCAGTACTTC
TRBV18	once	-	TRBJ1-2	CASSPDISSFYGYTF	TGTGCCAGCTCACCGGACATTTCATCCTTCTATGGCTACACCTTC
TRBV6-1	-	TRBD2	TRBJ2-2	CASSWGGTNTGELFF	TGTGCCAGCAGTTGGGGGGGGACGAACACCGGGGAGCTGTTTTTT
TRBV4-2	-	TRBD1	TRBJ1-2	CASSRTGESGYTF	TGTGCCAGCAGCCGTACAGGGGAGAGTGGCTACACCTTC
TRBV28	-	-	TRBJ2-3	CASSLTTGLGEYF	TGTGCCAGCAGTTTAACCACAGGCCTTGGGGAGTATTTT
TRBV7-3	-	TRBD2	TRBJ2-1	CASSPNGLAGFPYNEQFF	TGTGCCAGCAGCCCAAATGGACTAGCGGGATTTCCTTACAATGAGCAGTTCTTC
TRBV28	-	-	TRBJ2-1	CASSLWDRPNEQFF	TGTGCCAGCAGTTTATGGGACAGACCCAATGAGCAGTTCTTC